The sequence of this T cell receptor (beta chain) was determined in a study of high-grade serous ovarian cancer treatment subgroups. Overall study context: Each sample yielded on average about 7,000 unique TCR beta rearrangements from some 14,000 reads.

Tumor tissue was taken before any definitive surgery or chemotherapy was given. Sequenced by immunoSEQ multiplex PCR; TCRdb stores in-frame clones only, minus some. The sample includes under 30,000 clones, under 90% of them seen just once. Study observations and caveats: Different patients shared almost no repertoire; same-patient tumors shared roughly 0.1 to 0.8.

This CDR3 is 17 amino acids long. CDR1 and CDR2 (germline): SSHAT, FNYEAQ (reference sequence). With respect to this clone: As yet, its antigen is unknown. At one boundary the junction diverges from the germline segment, which might be a read error.

The sequencing sample was made of tumor tissue. The sequence was obtained from a human donor with high-grade serous ovarian cancer. The rearrangement joins TRBV7-7 to TRBJ2-1; 10 bases are a match to TRBD2. For the CDR3, the DNA is TGTGCTAGCAGCTTCTGGCGGACTAGCGGTCCCTACAATGAGCAGTTCTTC. Protein sequence: CASSFWRTSGPYNEQFF.